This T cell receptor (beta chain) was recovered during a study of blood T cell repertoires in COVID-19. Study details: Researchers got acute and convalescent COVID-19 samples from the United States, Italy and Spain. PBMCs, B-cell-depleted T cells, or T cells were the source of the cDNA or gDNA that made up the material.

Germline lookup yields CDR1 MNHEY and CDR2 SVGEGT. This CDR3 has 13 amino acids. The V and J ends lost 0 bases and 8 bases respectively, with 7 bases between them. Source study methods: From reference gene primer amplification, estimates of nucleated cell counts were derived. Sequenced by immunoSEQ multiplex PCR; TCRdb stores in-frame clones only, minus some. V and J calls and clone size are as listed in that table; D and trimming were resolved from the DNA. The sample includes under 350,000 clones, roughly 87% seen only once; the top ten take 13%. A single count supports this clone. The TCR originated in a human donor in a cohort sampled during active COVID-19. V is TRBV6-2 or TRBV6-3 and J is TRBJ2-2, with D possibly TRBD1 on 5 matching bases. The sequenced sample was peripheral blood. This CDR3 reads CASSYSGRGELFF. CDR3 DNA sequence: TGTGCCAGCAGTTACTCGGGGCGTGGGGAGCTGTTTTTT.